In this sample, the clone carrying this T cell receptor (beta chain) turned up a few times. Antigen specificity is unknown. TCRdb recomputed calls from the 5' RACE reads with MiXCR, one row per CDR3 protein. This table holds some 320,000 distinct CDR3 sequences, roughly 9.4% found once. This entry comes from a study of T cells after yellow fever vaccination. For the study at large: SMART-Seq v4 Ultra Low Input prepared the low-cell-number fractions.

Study-level findings and limits: Though it reached lower strength, the secondary response hit its peak faster, day 5 versus 15. Post-booster repertoires again held most primary-vaccination clones (about 96% CD4, around 90% CD8).

The CDR3 has 13 amino acids. Germline CDR1 reads MGHRA; CDR2 reads YSYEKL. After removal of 4 bases from V and 11 bases from J, the junction contained 5 bases not matched to a gene. This sequence originates from a man younger than 35 who received the YFV17D yellow fever vaccine. J is TRBJ1-6 and V is TRBV4-1; 7 bases agree with TRBD1. This specimen was PBMCs, taken on the day of the first yellow fever vaccination. The DNA of the CDR3 is TGCGCCAGCAGCCCGCAGGGGGGCACACCCCTCCACTTT. Encoded protein: CASSPQGGTPLHF.